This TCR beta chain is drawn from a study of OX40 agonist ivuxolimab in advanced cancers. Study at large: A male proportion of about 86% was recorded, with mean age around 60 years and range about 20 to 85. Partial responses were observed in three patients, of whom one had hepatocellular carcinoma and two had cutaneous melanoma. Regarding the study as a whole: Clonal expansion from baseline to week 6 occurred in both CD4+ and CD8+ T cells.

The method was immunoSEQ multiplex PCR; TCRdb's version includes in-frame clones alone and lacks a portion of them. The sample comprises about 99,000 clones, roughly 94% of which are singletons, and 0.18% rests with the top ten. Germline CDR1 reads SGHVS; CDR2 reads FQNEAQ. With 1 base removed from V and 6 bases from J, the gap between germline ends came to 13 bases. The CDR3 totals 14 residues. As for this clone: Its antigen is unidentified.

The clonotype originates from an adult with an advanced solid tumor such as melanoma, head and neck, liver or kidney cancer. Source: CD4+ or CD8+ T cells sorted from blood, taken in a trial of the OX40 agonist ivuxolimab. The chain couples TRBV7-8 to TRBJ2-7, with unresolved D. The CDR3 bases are TGTGCCAGCAGCTTAGTCACCCGTAGGAGCGAGCAGTACTTC. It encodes CASSLVTRRSEQYF.